This T cell receptor (beta chain) stems from a study of Epstein–Barr virus B cells in breast cancer (dated by TCRdb to about 2021). Study-level background: Control T cells were expanded by a rapid expansion method using irradiated PBMC feeders, soluble OKT3 and IL-2 at approximately 200 U/ml, and were collected roughly 9-12 days after stimulation. The study was a single-patient case report on whether tumor-infiltrating EBV+ B cells shape the T-cell receptor repertoire in triple-negative breast cancer. The paper's findings and limits, for the study overall: All data were obtained from a single patient, described as a first proof of concept, and generalization is therefore limited.

The CDR3, from cysteine to phenylalanine, totals 13 residues. Of all the DNA, just the CDR3 is kept, 39 bases in frame from base 1. From the germline V gene, CDR1 is SGDLS and CDR2 is YYNGEE. Compared with germline, V lacks 3 bases and J lacks 11 bases; bases without a gene match: 9. The receptor library was made with 5' RACE. The SMARTer Human TCR a/b Profiling Kit was used to build TCR libraries from RNA, capturing the full V(D)J regions of both the alpha and beta chains. After amplification, the libraries were purified with AMPure XP beads and validated using the DNA 1000 Kit on an Agilent 2100 Bioanalyzer. Sequencing was done on an Illumina MiSeq using the 600-cycle v3 reagent kit, which produced 2 x 300 bp paired-end reads. As for the original processing: MiXCR and VDJTools were used to process the reads, with non-productive clonotypes filtered out and clonotypes collapsed by CDR3 amino acid sequence prior to recalculating frequencies. Matching of CDR3 sequences to the McPAS-TCR database tolerated a Levenshtein distance of 1, and UpSet plots were generated in R using UpSetR. TCRdb took the public reads, trimmed them with fastp at Q25, ran MiXCR for clone calling and kept in-frame beta chains. All rows with the same CDR3 protein become a single entry with the most common DNA and genes. TCRdb assigned the V and J calls; the authors' analysis was not used. In this sample the table shows 400 to 450 distinct CDR3 sequences, about 18% of which occur a single time. Roughly two thirds of the sample lies in the top ten.

By sample share, this clonotype is medium-sized (0.01 to 0.1%). The antigen this receptor binds is unknown. No base quality information exists; no much larger clone differs at one position. RNA was extracted from around 1e5 to 9.1e5 cultured T cells with RNeasy Micro or Mini kits, including on-column DNase digestion, and was checked on an Agilent 2100 Bioanalyzer. The sequence derives from a woman aged 40 to 50 with triple-negative breast cancer. The chain is encoded by TRBV9 joined to TRBJ2-3, and 7 bases in between align with TRBD1. Sequencing used tumor-infiltrating lymphocytes expanded in culture. The CDR3 reads as follows: CASSGGGLRGQYF. The sequence in DNA is TGTGCCAGCAGCGGAGGGGGCCTGAGGGGGCAGTATTTT.